This TCR beta chain was captured by sequencing in a study of blood T cell repertoires in COVID-19. Study-wide context: The United States, Italy and Spain were the sources of the acute and convalescent COVID-19 samples. Sample material is recorded as cDNA or gDNA derived from T cells, B-cell-depleted T cells, or PBMCs.

CDR1 and CDR2 (germline): KGHSH, LQKENI. The CDR3 is made up of 15 amino acids. The V end lost 6 bases, the J end lost 4 bases, and 18 bases lay between the germline ends. Authors' processing steps: Reference gene primers were amplified, and this amplification served to estimate nucleated cell counts. Here immunoSEQ multiplex PCR was the method, and the copy in TCRdb shows in-frame clones only, minus some. V, J and clone size reflect that table, while D and trimming were determined from the DNA. In the table there are under 150,000 clones, under 85% of which are singletons. This TCR derives from a woman of 80 years or more in a cohort sampled during active or convalescent COVID-19. The sequenced sample consisted of peripheral blood. The rearrangement joins TRBV18 to TRBJ1-2, with D possibly matching TRBD1 (6 bases). CDR3 DNA sequence: TGTGCCAGCTCCCCGGGACACCAAACCTTCTATGGCTACACCTTC. Its protein product is CASSPGHQTFYGYTF.